This TCR beta chain came from a study of cytomegalovirus exposure and HLA in healthy donors (dated by TCRdb to the late 2010s). General notes on the study: An earlier analysis of some 600 of the donors reported about 300 Gb of sequence data and 90 million to 120 million unique TCR beta sequences obtained from about 179 million T cells. Donor age, sex, ethnicity and CMV serostatus were collected together with the repertoire data. To predict cytomegalovirus infection status, the study brought together high-throughput TCR immunosequencing, statistical association of individual TCRs with disease status, and machine learning. An earlier analysis of several hundred of the donors applied high-throughput TCR beta sequencing to assess whether each TCR beta V gene segment acted as functional or pseudogenic. A later genetic analysis used genome-wide SNP genotypes for about 60% of the roughly 670 donors, treating that subset as a discovery cohort. Among a few hundred genotyped donors of the cohort, an average of approximately 250,000 unique TCR beta nucleotide sequences were sequenced per donor, roughly 20% of them non-productive. Besides the first cohort of more than 650 subjects, a separate validation cohort made up of 120 different subjects was used. The aim of the study was to test whether cataloging public T cell receptors could identify signatures of past pathogen exposure. An early release that covered roughly 600 HLA-typed donors contained approximately 300 gigabases of sequencing data and tens of millions of unique TCR sequences. Class I and class II HLA loci were covered by the typing at four-digit resolution. Using immunosequencing, the study profiled T cell repertoires from around 680 subjects and related those repertoires to cytomegalovirus serostatus. Four or five DR-DQ haplotypes were handled as single units for association and clustering because linkage in the cohort was strong. All discovery cohort repertoires had been generated using a single sequencing platform. Of the 300 to 500 genotyped donors, 75% to 85% were placed in the genetic ancestry cluster associated with self-reported Caucasian donors. In a later analysis, previously published TCR beta repertoires from several hundred donors were re-analyzed and high-resolution HLA genotyping was added so that TCR occurrence patterns could be studied. Rather than using new phenotypic data, the later analysis identified candidate immune exposures from TCR beta sequences and from how often those sequences occurred across donors. Typing coverage varied by locus: about 620-630 donors for A, B, C, DRB1 and DQB1; approximately 500 for DQA1; over 600 for DPA1; fewer than 480 for DPB1.

The cohort was made up of 500 to 850 healthy bone marrow donors. Cohort members were all nominally healthy when sampled, although unrecorded immune exposures were likely present. The donor tested CMV seronegative, placing the donor among the approximately 360 seronegative members of the cohort. Each donor provided a peripheral blood sample, and peripheral blood mononuclear cells were used for TCR beta sequencing. Genomic DNA was extracted from the blood cell samples with the Qiagen DNeasy Blood Extraction Kit. Paper-wide results and their limitations: In a later analysis, most CMV-associated TCR beta chains were found to appear HLA-restricted, with HLA associations seemingly driven largely by CMV exposure. In an earlier analysis of several hundred of the donors, most TCR beta V segments were observed in productive rearrangements about 87% or about 30% of the time, broadly matching IMGT annotations. Across donors, most TCR sequences were observed very rarely, whereas some public TCRs were present in many individuals. According to a later genetic analysis, donors in an Asian-associated ancestry cluster had fewer N-insertions in productive TCRs than the approximately 650-donor mean. In vitro tests confirmed that a few of the cytomegalovirus-associated TCR beta chains recognize cytomegalovirus antigens. A further reported finding was that TCR beta sequences accurately predicted the HLA-A and HLA-B alleles for most subjects in the first cohort. V-gene and J-gene trimming of TCR beta chains was associated with a missense DCLRE1C variant in a later genetic analysis, and the association was replicated in an independent cohort. Linkage disequilibrium might explain the correlated functional status among segregating V segments, but an unknown experimental factor could not be excluded. Specific HLA alleles were associated with more than 15,000 TCR beta sequences at a false discovery rate of 0.05 in a later analysis. Some IMGT-functional V segments, including TRBV6-2 and TRBV6-3, could not be told apart with the 87-base-pair reads, so those segments were excluded. In this cohort, only TCR beta chains were sequenced, and detectable features were limited by the absence of alpha or paired-chain data. In a later analysis, HLA-associated TCR beta chains were found to be more clonally expanded and to have lower generation probabilities than equally common non-associated chains. In the study, approximately 160 TCR beta chains were listed as associated with cytomegalovirus. Because counts were too low, seventeen rarely observed V segments, including chromosome 9 orphons, were left out of the earlier analysis of a few hundred of the donors. Sequencing depth was assumed to be roughly uniform across donors in the presence/absence analyses, though that assumption may not hold. Several of the top co-occurrence clusters appeared to be linked to parvovirus B19, influenza, CMV and Epstein-Barr virus, according to a later analysis. When HLA alleles, especially DR and DQ, strongly co-occurred, TCR associations were difficult to assign to individual alleles. CMV serostatus was the only immune exposure information available for the cohort. The sequencing pipeline was judged likely to have produced a cluster of highly shared sequence variants as a technical artifact. The classifier was reported to diagnose cytomegalovirus status with high specificity and sensitivity in both the original cohort and the validation cohort. In a later analysis, the rate of TCR association differed among HLA loci, with DRB1 alleles having the most associated TCRs and HLA-C alleles having the fewest. It was suggested by the authors that the approach could potentially be generalized to other disease states and immunological phenotypes. HLA typing was unavailable for some donors at each locus, so association tests used only the typed subset.

Libraries were built with the immunoSEQ multiplex PCR assay. For the multiplex PCR, a mixture combining 60 forward primers for TCR Vbeta segments and 13 reverse primers for TCR Jbeta segments was used. A multiplex PCR assay on genomic DNA amplified the CDR3 region of rearranged TCR beta genes. The Illumina HiSeq System was used to sequence the amplified TCR beta libraries as 87-base-pair reads. The authors processed their data as follows. Across the 670 or so repertoires, a later analysis counted 80 million or so unique TCR beta chains, approximately 12 million of which were shared by at least two donors. A nearest-neighbor algorithm error-corrected the raw reads and collapsed the reads into unique sequences, merging closely related sequences to remove PCR and sequencing errors. Alignment of CDR3 sequences to IMGT reference sequences was used to assign V, D and J gene segments. Each retained sequence needed at least a six-nucleotide match to both a V gene segment and a J gene segment. Rearrangements were called productive when the CDR3 lacked stop codons and stayed in frame with V and J; all others were non-productive. CDR3 was defined according to IMGT convention as the region running from the second conserved V-encoded cysteine to the conserved J-encoded phenylalanine. The earlier analysis of 587 of the donors excluded any sequence lacking an unambiguous match to a single V gene segment. An earlier analysis of a few hundred of the donors classified V segments as functional when productive rearrangements were above 56.7% and as segregating when the standard deviation between donors was above 5%. To diagnose cytomegalovirus status from the catalog of TCR beta chain sequences, a statistical classification framework was built. V and J gene assignment, in a later analysis, came from comparing TCR nucleotide sequences with IMGT/GENE-DB human TR gene sequences. The TCRdist pipeline was used in a later analysis to assign CDR3 sequences and most-parsimonious VDJ recombination scenarios. In a later analysis, each TCR beta chain was defined by its CDR3 amino acid sequence together with its V-gene family, and reads without a unique V-gene family were excluded. In a later analysis, fewer than 650 highly shared, low-generation-probability nucleotide sequences were removed to address suspected cross-contamination and a sequencing artifact. For each public chain, a later analysis derived a clonal expansion index from normalized ranks of inferred template counts within each repertoire. In a later analysis, generation probabilities were computed using a VDJ recombination model fitted to out-of-frame rearrangements, and the results were checked against IGoR. In a later analysis, hypergeometric tests were used to score TCR-TCR, TCR-HLA and TCR-CMV co-occurrence, with a repertoire-size bias correction applied to TCR pairs. To estimate false discovery rates, a later analysis permuted the HLA or CMV assignments 20 times. A later analysis grouped co-occurring TCRs with DBSCAN, adding TCRdist sequence similarity when clustering within HLA-allele-positive subsets. Repertoires with fewer than 30,000 or more than 120,000 public chains, plus five repertoires with anomalous nucleotide sharing, were excluded from co-occurrence clustering. Drawn from immuneACCESS, this table holds only the in-frame rearrangements with V and J called that TCRdb kept. Clones are partly lost; checked studies trace under half to an unresolved V gene and leave the rest unexplained. V, J and clone size are taken as reported in that table, and D and trimming were inferred from the DNA itself. The sample contains over 110,000 clones, 82% of them found a single time. The ten largest make up around 2.5% of the sample.

Its CDR3 holds 13 amino acids, cysteine through phenylalanine. The DNA shown is the 39-base CDR3, in frame from base 1. CDR1 and CDR2, per the germline V gene, are KGHSH and LQKENI. At the junction V is shortened by 3 bases and J by 5 bases, with 8 bases in between. On this clone: The clone's antigen remains unknown. Base qualities are not recorded, but no much larger clone differs from it by a single base.

The clonotype originates from a male donor in good health and CMV-seronegative. This chain joins TRBV18 to TRBJ2-1; no D gene can be assigned with confidence. Sequencing was performed on PBMCs. The nucleotides are TGTGCCAGCTCACCGAGTTCTAACAATGAGCAGTTCTTC. It specifies CASSPSSNNEQFF.